This T cell receptor (beta chain) was obtained from a study of T cell responses to AZD1222 COVID-19 vaccine (dated by TCRdb to 2020 to 2022). Background on the whole study: TCR sequencing covered over 230 trial participants: nearly 210 given two doses of AZD1222 and 26 given two doses of MenACWY control vaccine. Trial participants were enrolled by age into subgroups of 18-55, 56-69 and 70-plus years, and roughly 150, 30 and 60 TCR-sequenced participants, respectively, were included in these subgroups.

Turning to this clone: Its cognate antigen has yet to be identified. No qualities accompany the bases; no much larger clone lies one base away.

Including the terminal cysteine and phenylalanine, the CDR3 comprises 16 residues. The read is trimmed to its CDR3 DNA, 48 bases read in frame from base 1. V sheds 8 bases and J sheds 6 bases, leaving 23 bases between their ends. CDR1 and CDR2 (MNHEY, SMNVEV) derive from the germline V gene (reference sequence). Study-level results and caveats: Because no day 14 peak-response samples were available, repertoires were characterized only after the peak T cell response. After two AZD1222 doses, spike-specific TCR breadth and depth were significantly higher than at day 0 and than in MenACWY recipients. Epitopes outside the regions mutated in the B.1.351 and B.1.1.7 variants were reportedly recognized by nearly half of the unique spike-specific TCRs. Conclusions about previously exposed vaccinees are limited because only six or seven AZD1222 recipients were SARS-CoV-2 seropositive at baseline. Participants were mostly white British, with more females than males. The authors suggested clonal diversity may have been underestimated. CD4 TCRs associated with the vaccine covered the entire spike protein, and the dominant responses were in regions 160-218 and 743-854. In the small 56-69-year group, the increase in depth fell short of significance, most likely because of low power.

The CDR3 regions of human TCRbeta chains were analyzed by immunosequencing. From the authors' description of their analysis: TCRs in the repertoires were compared against a reference library of SARS-CoV-2-specific TCRs that had been generated with the MIRA antigen-specificity platform. Breadth meant the fraction of unique TCRs that were SARS-CoV-2-associated, whereas depth meant the fraction of total T cells that were SARS-CoV-2-associated. Using the MIRA data, each spike-specific TCR was mapped to the spike region that the TCR reacts to and placed in a CD4 or CD8 class. Log10-transformed breadth and depth values were compared by one-way ANOVA with Sidak's multiple comparisons tests. TCRdb obtained this table from immuneACCESS and retained in-frame rearrangements with V and J assigned. These tables miss some clones; where compared with another copy, unresolved V genes account for less than half of the shortfall, and the remainder is unexplained. That table supplies the V and J calls and clone size; D and trimming were determined from the DNA. For this sample the table gives roughly 150,000 clones, of which about 89% were detected only once. The biggest ten clones account for approximately 1.2% of the sample.

In light of the paper, this sample's time point label describes: about 28 days (+/-7) after the second vaccine dose. Because spike-specific TCR depth and breadth did not differ between the two schedules, AZD1222 recipients who got a second dose at roughly 4 weeks were pooled with those who got a second dose at roughly 12 weeks. Vaccinee samples came from UK trials COV001 and COV002, including a single-blind randomized controlled phase 2/3 trial of AZD1222 (ChAdOx1 nCoV-19) in healthy adults. For TCRbeta chain sequencing, PBMC samples from trial participants were taken at day 0 and at day 28 after the second dose.

The TCR originated in an adult who received the AZD1222 COVID-19 vaccine. The sequenced sample was peripheral blood, obtained 28 days after the second AZD1222 dose. The V and J genes are TRBV27 and TRBJ1-5; TRBD1 might be the D gene, on 5 matching bases. The CDR3 reads as follows: CASSRGGPRWGQPQHF. At the DNA level, the sequence is TGTGCCAGCTCCCGGGGGGGACCTCGGTGGGGTCAGCCCCAGCATTTT.